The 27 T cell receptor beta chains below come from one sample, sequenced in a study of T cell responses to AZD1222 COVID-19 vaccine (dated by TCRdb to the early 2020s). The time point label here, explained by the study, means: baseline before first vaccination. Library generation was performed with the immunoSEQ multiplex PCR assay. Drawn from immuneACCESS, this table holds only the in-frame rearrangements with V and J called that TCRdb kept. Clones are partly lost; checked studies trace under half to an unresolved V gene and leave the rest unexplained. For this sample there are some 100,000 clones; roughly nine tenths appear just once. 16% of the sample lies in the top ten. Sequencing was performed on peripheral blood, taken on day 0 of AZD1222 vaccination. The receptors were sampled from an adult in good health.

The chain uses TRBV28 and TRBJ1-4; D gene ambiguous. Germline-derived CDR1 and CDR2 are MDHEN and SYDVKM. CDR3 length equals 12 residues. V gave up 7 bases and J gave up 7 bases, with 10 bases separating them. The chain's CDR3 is CASTRASEKLFF. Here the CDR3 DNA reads TGTGCCAGCACGAGGGCGAGTGAAAAACTGTTTTTT.

The CDR3 reads CASSLGTLNTGELFF. CDR3 in DNA: TGCGCCAGCAGCTTGGGGACACTGAACACCGGGGAGCTGTTTTTT. The rearrangement joins TRBV5-1 to TRBJ2-2; D might be TRBD1 (5 bases). Per germline, CDR1 SGHRS and CDR2 YFSETQ. V lost 0 bases, J lost 1 base, and 7 bases lay in between. The CDR3 is 15 amino acids.

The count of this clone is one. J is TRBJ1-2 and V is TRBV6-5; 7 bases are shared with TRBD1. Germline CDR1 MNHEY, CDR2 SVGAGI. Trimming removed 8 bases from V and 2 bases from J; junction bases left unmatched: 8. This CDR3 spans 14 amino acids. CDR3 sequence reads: CASARDRPNYGYTF. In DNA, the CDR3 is TGTGCCAGCGCCCGGGACAGACCCAACTATGGCTACACCTTC.

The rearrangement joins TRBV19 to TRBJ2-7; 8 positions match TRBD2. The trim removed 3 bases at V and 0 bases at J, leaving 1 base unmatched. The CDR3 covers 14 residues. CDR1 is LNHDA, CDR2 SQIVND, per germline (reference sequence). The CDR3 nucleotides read TGTGCCAGTAGTATCAGCGGGAGCTCCTACGAGCAGTACTTC. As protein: CASSISGSSYEQYF.

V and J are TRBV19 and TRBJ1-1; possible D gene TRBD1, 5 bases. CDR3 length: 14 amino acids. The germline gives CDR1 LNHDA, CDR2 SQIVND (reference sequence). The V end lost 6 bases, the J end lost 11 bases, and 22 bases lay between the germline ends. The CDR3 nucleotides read TGTGCCAGTAGACAGGAAGGGAATGCCATGTGGGCTTTCTTT. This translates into CASRQEGNAMWAFF.

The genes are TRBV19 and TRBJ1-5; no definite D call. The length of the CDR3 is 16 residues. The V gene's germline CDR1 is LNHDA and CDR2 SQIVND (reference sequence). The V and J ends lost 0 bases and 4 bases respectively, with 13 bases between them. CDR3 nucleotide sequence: TGTGCCAGTAGTATAGATCTTCAGGCAGAAAATCAGCCCCAGCATTTT. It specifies CASSIDLQAENQPQHF.

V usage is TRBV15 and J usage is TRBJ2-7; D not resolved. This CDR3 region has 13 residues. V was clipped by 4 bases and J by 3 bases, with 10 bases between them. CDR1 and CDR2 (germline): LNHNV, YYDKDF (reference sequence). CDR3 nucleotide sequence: TGTGCCACCAGCACCCGACGGTTCTACGAGCAGTACTTC. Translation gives CATSTRRFYEQYF.

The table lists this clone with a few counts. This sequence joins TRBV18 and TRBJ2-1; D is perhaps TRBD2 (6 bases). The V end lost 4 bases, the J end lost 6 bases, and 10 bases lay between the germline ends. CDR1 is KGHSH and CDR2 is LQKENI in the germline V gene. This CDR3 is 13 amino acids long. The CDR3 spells CASSRSGGNEQFF. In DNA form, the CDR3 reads TGTGCCAGCTCACGTTCCGGGGGCAATGAGCAGTTCTTC.

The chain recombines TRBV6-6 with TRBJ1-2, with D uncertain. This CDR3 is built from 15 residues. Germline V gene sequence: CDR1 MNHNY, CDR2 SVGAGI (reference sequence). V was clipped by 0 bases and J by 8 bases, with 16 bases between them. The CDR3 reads CASSYSVQKMVGYTF. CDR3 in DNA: TGTGCCAGCAGTTACTCTGTCCAGAAAATGGTCGGCTACACCTTC.

Written as DNA, the CDR3 is TGTGCCAGTAGTAACCAAGCTCCGGGGCAGTGGAGCAATCAGCCCCAGCATTTT. Protein product: CASSNQAPGQWSNQPQHF. The chain employs TRBV19 and TRBJ1-5, with D perhaps matching TRBD1 (5 bases). This CDR3 contains 18 residues. Trimming left V 4 bases short and J 1 base short, with 20 bases between. Germline V gene sequence: CDR1 LNHDA, CDR2 SQIVND (reference sequence). Full variable domain (rest looked up from reference TRBV19 and TRBJ1-5): DGGITQSPKYLFRKEGQNVTLSCEQNLNHDAMYWYRQDPGQGLRLIYYSQIVNDFQKGDIAEGYSVSREKKESFPLTVTSAQKNPTAFYLCASSNQAPGQWSNQPQHFGDGTRLSIL.

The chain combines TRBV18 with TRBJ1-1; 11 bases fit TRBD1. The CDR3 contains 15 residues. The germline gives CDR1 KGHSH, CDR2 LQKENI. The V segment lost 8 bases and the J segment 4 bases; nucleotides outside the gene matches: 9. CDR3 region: CASRTSGTGGTEAFF. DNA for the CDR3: TGTGCCAGCCGTACCTCGGGGACAGGGGGCACTGAAGCTTTCTTT.

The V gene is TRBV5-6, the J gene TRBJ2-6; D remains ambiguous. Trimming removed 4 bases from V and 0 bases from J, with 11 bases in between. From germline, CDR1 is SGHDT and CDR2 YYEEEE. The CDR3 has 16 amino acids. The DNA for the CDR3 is TGTGCCAGCAGCCCCCGGGTGAGCTCTGGGGCCAACGTCCTGACTTTC. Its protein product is CASSPRVSSGANVLTF.

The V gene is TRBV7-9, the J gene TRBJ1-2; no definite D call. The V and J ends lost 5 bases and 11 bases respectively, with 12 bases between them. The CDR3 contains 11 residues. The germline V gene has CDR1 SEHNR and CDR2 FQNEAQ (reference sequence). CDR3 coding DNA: TGTGCCAGCAGCGGAATGGGTCCTTACACCTTC. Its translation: CASSGMGPYTF.

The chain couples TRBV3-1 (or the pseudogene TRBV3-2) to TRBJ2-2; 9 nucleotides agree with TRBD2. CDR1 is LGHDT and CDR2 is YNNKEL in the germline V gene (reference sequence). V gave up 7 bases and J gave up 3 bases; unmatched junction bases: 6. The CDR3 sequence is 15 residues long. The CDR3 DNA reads TGTGCCAGCAACCAGCGGGGGGCCGACACCGGGGAGCTGTTTTTT. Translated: CASNQRGADTGELFF.

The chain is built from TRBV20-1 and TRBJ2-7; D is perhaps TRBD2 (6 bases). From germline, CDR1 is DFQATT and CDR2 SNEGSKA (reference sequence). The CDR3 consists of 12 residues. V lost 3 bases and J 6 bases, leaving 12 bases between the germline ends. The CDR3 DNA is TGCAGTGCTAGTCGGGGGAGCCGCGAGCAGTACTTC. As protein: CSASRGSREQYF.

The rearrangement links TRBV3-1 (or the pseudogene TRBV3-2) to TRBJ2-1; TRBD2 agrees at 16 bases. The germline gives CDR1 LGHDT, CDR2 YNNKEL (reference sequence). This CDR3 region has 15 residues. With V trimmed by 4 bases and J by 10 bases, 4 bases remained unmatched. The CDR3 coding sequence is TGTGCCAGCAGCCTGGGACTAGCGGGAGGGGACGAGCAGTTCTTC. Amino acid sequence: CASSLGLAGGDEQFF.

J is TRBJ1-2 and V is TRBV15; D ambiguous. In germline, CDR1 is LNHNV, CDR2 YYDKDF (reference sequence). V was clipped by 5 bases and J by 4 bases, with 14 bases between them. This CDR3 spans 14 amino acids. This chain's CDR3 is CATSFVGAGYGYTF. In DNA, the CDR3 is TGTGCCACCAGCTTTGTCGGAGCAGGCTATGGCTACACCTTC.

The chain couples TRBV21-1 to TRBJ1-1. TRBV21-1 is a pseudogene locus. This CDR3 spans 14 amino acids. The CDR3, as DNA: TGTGCCAGCAGTAAAGGCGCGGCGAACACTGAAGCTTTCTTT. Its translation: CASSKGAANTEAFF.

The CDR3 sequence is CSATPALGTEAFF. The CDR3 nucleotides read TGCAGCGCTACACCCGCCTTGGGCACTGAAGCTTTCTTT. The chain couples TRBV29-1 to TRBJ1-1; no clear D gene. Germline V gene sequence: CDR1 SQVTM, CDR2 ANQGSEA. The CDR3 is 13 residues long. With 7 bases removed from V and 4 bases from J, the gap between germline ends came to 16 bases.

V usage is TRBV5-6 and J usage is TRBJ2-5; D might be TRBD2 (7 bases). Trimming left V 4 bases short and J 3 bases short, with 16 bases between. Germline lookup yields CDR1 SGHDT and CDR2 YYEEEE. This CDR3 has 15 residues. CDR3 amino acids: CASSPPGGREETQYF. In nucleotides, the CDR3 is TGTGCCAGCAGCCCGCCCGGGGGGCGGGAAGAGACCCAGTACTTC.

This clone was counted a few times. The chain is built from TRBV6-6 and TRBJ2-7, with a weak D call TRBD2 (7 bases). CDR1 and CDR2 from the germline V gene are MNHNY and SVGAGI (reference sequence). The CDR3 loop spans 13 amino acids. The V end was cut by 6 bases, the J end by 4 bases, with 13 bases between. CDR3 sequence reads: CASSHEGGYEQYF. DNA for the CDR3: TGTGCCAGCAGCCACGAGGGGGGGTACGAGCAGTACTTC.

Here the CDR3 DNA reads TGCGCCAGCAGCCTTGGTACATTGGATAATTCACCCCTCCACTTT. This encodes CASSLGTLDNSPLHF. The chain carries TRBV5-1 and TRBJ1-6, with D uncertain. Trimming stripped 4 bases from V and 5 bases from J, with 13 bases between. The CDR3 has 15 residues. CDR1 and CDR2 (germline): SGHRS, YFSETQ.

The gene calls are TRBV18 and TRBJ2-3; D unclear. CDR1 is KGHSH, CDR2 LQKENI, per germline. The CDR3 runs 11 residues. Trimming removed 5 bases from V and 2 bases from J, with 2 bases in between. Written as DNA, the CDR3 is TGTGCCAGCTCAACCACAGATACGCAGTATTTT. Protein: CASSTTDTQYF.

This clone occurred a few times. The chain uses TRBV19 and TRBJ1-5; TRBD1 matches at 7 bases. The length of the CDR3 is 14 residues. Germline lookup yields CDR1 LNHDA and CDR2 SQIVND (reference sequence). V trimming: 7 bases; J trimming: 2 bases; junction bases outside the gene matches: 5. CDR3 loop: CASTRTGGNQPQHF. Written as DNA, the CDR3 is TGTGCCAGTACCCGTACAGGGGGCAATCAGCCCCAGCATTTT.

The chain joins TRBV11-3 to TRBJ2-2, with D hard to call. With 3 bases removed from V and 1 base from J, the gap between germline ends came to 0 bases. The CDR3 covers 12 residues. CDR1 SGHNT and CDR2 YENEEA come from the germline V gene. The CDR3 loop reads CASSLNTGELFF. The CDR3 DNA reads TGTGCCAGCAGCTTGAACACCGGGGAGCTGTTTTTT.

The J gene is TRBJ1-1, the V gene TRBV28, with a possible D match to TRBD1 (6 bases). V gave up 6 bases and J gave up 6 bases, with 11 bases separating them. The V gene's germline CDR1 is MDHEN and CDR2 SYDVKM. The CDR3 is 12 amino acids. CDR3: CASRTPGAEAFF. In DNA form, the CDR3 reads TGTGCCAGCAGGACCCCAGGGGCTGAAGCTTTCTTT.

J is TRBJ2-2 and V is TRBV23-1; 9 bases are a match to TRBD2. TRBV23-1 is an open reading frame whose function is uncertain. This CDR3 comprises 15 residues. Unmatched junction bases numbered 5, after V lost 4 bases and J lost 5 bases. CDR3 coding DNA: TGCGCCAGCAGTCTTCTCGCGGGGGGGACCGGGGAGCTGTTTTTT. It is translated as CASSLLAGGTGELFF.